What follows is one T cell receptor beta chain and its context. The antigen remains undetermined. The time point denotes: after dendritic cell vaccination, including at tumor progression/relapse. None of the glioblastoma patients had an isocitrate dehydrogenase mutation. These data come from a study of glioma-infiltrating T cells after dendritic cell vaccination. Up to about 2 ug genomic DNA was used for TCRB CDR3 amplification. The PCR used 60 V beta and 13 J beta primers. Using immunoSEQ multiplex PCR, the repertoire was profiled, and TCRdb retains in-frame clones only, with some absent. Here the sample spans approximately 48,000 clones, 89% being singletons. Study-wide results and caveats: Higher pretreatment TIL content predicted longer progression-free time and survival.

Sequenced here: blood, sampled after dendritic cell vaccination. This receptor was identified in a human donor with glioblastoma.

CDR3 DNA sequence: TGTGCCAGTAGTGAGGGCAGCTGGGGTGAGCAGTTCTTC. Its translation is CASSEGSWGEQFF. The V call is TRBV19, the J call TRBJ2-1; D perhaps matches TRBD2 (5 bases). Germline CDR1 and CDR2: LNHDA and SQIVND (reference sequence). This CDR3 has 13 amino acids. The V gene lost 5 bases and the J gene lost 9 bases, with 14 bases spanning the gap.